The sequence of this TCR beta chain was determined in a study of shared clonotypes between healthy human individuals (dated by TCRdb to 2018 to 2020). In terms of the full investigation: The cohort comprised a couple of women and a few men aged 18 to 49 years. For each donor, CD4 naive and CD4 memory were each run on three plates, CD8 naive on two plates, and CD8 memory on one plate. Blood TCR repertoires of 5 or 6 healthy adults were deeply sequenced to estimate repertoire size and the extent of clonotype sharing between individuals. To increase sequencing depth and limit assay-specific biases, different laboratories used diverse techniques to prepare libraries and sequence TCR repertoires. Between about 0.8 and 9 billion PBMCs per donor were obtained by leukapheresis. The study at large found these results: Naive subsets generally had larger estimated clonotype richness than memory subsets did. Because the study included a small number of donors, the genetic and exposure-history diversity represented was limited. Pairwise subsampling led to the expectation that sequencing depth would affect the degree of clonotype sharing among donors. Only blood was sampled, and tissue TCR repertoires likely differ from those in blood. Around 5.4% of naive CD4, roughly 3.5% of naive CD8, 2.3% of memory CD4, and about 0.4% of memory CD8 clonotypes were shared across several donors. Rarefaction of sorted-subset datasets indicated incomplete sequencing despite the large sequencing depth. Clonotypes shared by all four sorted-subset donors showed higher generation probabilities than non-shared clonotypes.

For CDR1 and CDR2, the germline V gene lists KGHSH and LQKENI. Here V drops 0 bases and J drops 3 bases, and the junction holds 2 bases not matched to any gene. The CDR3 starts with the cysteine, ends with the phenylalanine, and has 15 residues. The CDR3 DNA has 45 bases and is translated from base 1. TCR CDR3 regions were amplified from genomic DNA by multiplex PCR using the deep immunoSEQ assay. For each cell subset, the extracted genomic DNA was distributed evenly across all wells of several immunoSEQ 96-well plates, and each plate served as one replicate. For sorted subsets, approximately 0.2 ug of genomic DNA, equivalent to roughly 30,000 T cell genomes, went into each replicate PCR. Purified libraries were quantified with a Qubit 3.0 fluorometer, sized on a Bioanalyzer 2100, and re-quantified with the KAPA Library Quantification kit. A separate single-read 150-cycle Illumina NextSeq 550 flow cell was used to sequence each immunoSEQ 96-well plate. In the paper's pipeline: Because the immunoSEQ output held only junctional sequences and lacked quality scores, the filtering could not match the filtering applied to full-length reads. Sequences were annotated with PyIR, a Python wrapper for IgBLAST v1.9, using IMGT germline references to assign V/J genes and CDR3. Reads were removed for weak V/J assignments (E-value above 1e-6), missing CDR3, stop codons, out-of-frame junctions, or ambiguous translated residues. V3J clonotypes were defined by identical inferred V gene, J gene, and CDR3 amino acid sequence. Percentage overlap between repertoires was computed as shared unique clonotypes divided by the size of the smaller repertoire. Three approaches were used to assess repertoire richness: RTK rarefaction, the Chao1 estimator, and Recon v2.1 estimates of unobserved clonotypes. OLGA was used to compute generation probabilities for all TCRbeta clonotypes that the gDNA method yielded from four donors. As stored in TCRdb, this immuneACCESS dataset retains in-frame rearrangements with V and J assigned. A fraction of the clones does not appear; measured against another copy, unresolved V genes explain less than half of the discrepancy, and the remainder lacks a known reason. D and trimming come from the DNA, and the V and J calls and clone size come from that table. This sample has millions of clones in its table, and approximately 93% of those were observed once. The top ten constitute about 0.39% of the sample.

Donors were healthy HIV-negative adults with no recently reported acute infections or vaccinations. Every donor was a Caucasian adult living in Nashville, Tennessee, USA. CD4+ T cells were enriched by magnetic negative selection, after which naive cells were positively selected on CD45RA and the negative fraction was taken as the memory subset. Blood was obtained by leukapheresis, after which PBMCs were separated by Ficoll-Histopaque density gradient centrifugation and cryopreserved in liquid nitrogen vapor phase. Purity and quantity of every magnetically sorted T cell population were checked by analytical flow cytometry. Genomic DNA was isolated from each sorted fraction and quantified by UV absorbance on a Nanodrop 2000c. Details on this clone: Its antigen is unknown. No base quality information exists; no much larger clone differs at one position.

This receptor was identified in a man aged 18 to 29 in good health. Some clones in this sample may be carry-over from other donors' samples. Sequenced sample: naive CD4+ T cells from PBMCs. Sample cell subset or site, as interpreted from the label and publication: CD45RA+ positively selected. The sequence links TRBV18 to TRBJ1-2, with 9 bases in between that match TRBD1. The CDR3 protein is CASSPPDRGYYGYTF. The DNA sequence is TGTGCCAGCTCACCACCGGACAGGGGATACTATGGCTACACCTTC.